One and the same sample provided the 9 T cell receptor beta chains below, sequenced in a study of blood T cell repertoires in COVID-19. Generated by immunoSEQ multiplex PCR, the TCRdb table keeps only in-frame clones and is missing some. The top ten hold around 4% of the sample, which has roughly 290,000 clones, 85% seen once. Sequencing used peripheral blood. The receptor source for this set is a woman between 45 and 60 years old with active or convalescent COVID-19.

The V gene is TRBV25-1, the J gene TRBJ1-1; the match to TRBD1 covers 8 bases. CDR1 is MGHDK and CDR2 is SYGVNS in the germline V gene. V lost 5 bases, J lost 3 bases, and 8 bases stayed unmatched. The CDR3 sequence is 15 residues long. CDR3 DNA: TGTGCCAGCAGTACGGTCGACAGGGGACACACTGAAGCTTTCTTT. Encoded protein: CASSTVDRGHTEAFF.

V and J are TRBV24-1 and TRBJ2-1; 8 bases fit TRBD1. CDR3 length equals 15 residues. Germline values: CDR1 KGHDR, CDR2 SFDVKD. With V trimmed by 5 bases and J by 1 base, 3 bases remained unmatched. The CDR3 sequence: CATSAWTGSYNEQFF. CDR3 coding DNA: TGTGCCACCAGTGCCTGGACAGGGTCCTACAATGAGCAGTTCTTC.

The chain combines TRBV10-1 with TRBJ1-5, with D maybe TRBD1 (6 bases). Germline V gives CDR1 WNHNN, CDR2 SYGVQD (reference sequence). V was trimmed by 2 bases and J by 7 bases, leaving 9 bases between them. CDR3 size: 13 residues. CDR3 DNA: TGCGCCAGCAGTGAGCAGGGGACGCAGCCCCAGCATTTT. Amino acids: CASSEQGTQPQHF.

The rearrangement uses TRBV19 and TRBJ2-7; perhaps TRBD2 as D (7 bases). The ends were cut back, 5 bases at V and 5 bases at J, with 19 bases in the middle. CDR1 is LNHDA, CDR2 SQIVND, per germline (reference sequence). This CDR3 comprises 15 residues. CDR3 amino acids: CASSAPGGPLDEQYF. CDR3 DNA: TGTGCCAGTAGTGCCCCCGGGGGGCCCCTTGACGAGCAGTACTTC.

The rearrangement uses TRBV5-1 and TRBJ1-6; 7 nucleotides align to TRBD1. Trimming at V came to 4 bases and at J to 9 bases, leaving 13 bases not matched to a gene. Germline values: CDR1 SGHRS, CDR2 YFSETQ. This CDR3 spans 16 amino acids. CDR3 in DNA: TGCGCCAGCAGCCTGACAGGGCCAAAGGGGCTTTCACCCCTCCACTTT. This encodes CASSLTGPKGLSPLHF.

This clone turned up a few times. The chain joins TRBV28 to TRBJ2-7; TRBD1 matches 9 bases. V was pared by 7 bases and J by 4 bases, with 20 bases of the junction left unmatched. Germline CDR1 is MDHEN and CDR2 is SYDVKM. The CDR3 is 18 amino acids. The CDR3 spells CASTHLQRPGQGLYEQYF. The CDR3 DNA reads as TGTGCCAGCACGCACCTGCAGCGACCGGGACAGGGTTTGTACGAGCAGTACTTC.

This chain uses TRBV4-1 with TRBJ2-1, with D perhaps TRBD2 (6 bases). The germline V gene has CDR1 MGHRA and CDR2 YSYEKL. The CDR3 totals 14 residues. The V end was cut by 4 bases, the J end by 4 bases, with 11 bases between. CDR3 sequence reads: CASSLWEVYNEQFF. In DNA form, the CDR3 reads TGCGCCAGCAGCCTGTGGGAGGTTTACAATGAGCAGTTCTTC.

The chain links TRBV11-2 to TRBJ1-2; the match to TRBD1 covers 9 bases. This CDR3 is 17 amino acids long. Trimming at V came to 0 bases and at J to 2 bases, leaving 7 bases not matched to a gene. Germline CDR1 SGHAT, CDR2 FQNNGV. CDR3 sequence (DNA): TGTGCCAGCAGCTTAGATGGGACAGGGAGGCCGAACTATGGCTACACCTTC. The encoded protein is CASSLDGTGRPNYGYTF.

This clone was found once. CDR3 amino acids: CASSPNGHFTDTQYF. CDR3 sequence (DNA): TGTGCCAGCAGTCCTAACGGACACTTCACAGATACGCAGTATTTT. This sequence joins TRBV6-5 and TRBJ2-3; TRBD1 might be the D (5 bases). In germline, CDR1 is MNHEY, CDR2 SVGAGI. The CDR3 is 15 amino acids. Trimming left V 5 bases short and J 2 bases short, with 14 bases between.